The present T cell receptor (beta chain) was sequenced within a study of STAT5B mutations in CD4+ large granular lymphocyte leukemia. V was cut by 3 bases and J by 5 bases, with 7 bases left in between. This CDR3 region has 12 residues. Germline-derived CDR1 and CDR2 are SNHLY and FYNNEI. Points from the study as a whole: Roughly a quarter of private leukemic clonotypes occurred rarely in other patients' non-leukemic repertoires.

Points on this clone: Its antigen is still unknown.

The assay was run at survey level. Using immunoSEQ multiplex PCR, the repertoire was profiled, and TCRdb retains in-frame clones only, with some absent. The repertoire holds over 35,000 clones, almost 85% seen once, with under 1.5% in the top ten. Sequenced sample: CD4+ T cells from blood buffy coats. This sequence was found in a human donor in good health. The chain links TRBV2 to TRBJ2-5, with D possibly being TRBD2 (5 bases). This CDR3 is CASSEQRETQYF. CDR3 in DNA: TGTGCCAGCAGTGAGCAGCGGGAGACCCAGTACTTC.